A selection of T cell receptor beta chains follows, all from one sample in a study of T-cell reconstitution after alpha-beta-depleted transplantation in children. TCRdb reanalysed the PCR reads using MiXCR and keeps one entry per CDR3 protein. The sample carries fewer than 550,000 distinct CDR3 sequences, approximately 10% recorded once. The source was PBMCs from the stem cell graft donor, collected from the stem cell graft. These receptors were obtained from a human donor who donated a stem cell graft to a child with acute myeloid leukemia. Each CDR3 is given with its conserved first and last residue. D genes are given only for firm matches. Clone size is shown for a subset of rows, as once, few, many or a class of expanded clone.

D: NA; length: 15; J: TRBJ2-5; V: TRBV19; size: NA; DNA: TGTGCCAGTAGTATGGGGGGGGGCGCTATAGAGACCCAGTACTTC; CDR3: CASSMGGGAIETQYF
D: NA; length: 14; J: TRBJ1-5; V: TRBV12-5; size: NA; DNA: TGTGCTAGTGTTGTATTGACGGGCAATCAGCCCCAGCATTTT; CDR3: CASVVLTGNQPQHF
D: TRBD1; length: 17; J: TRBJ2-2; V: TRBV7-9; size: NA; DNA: TGTGCCAGCAGCTCAACAGGGGGCGCCGATGTAGCCGGGGAGCTGTTTTTT; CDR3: CASSSTGGADVAGELFF
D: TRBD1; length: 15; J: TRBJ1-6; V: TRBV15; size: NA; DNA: TGTGCCACCAGCAGAGGCGTGACAGGGGAATCACCCCTCCACTTT; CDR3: CATSRGVTGESPLHF
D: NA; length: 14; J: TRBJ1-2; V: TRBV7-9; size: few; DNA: TGTGCCAGCAGCTTAGAAGGAGTCGACTATGGCTACACCTTC; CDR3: CASSLEGVDYGYTF
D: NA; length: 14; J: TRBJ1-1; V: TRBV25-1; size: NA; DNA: TGTGCCAGCAGTGAATCGCCGTCGAACACTGAAGCTTTCTTT; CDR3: CASSESPSNTEAFF
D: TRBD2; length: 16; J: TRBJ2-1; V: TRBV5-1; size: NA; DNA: TGCGCCAGCAGCACCCGACTAGCGGGAGGGCCAATTGAGCAGTTCTTC; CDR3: CASSTRLAGGPIEQFF
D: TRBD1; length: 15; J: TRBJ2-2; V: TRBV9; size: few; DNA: TGTGCCAGCAGCGGCAGGGGGCTGGACACCGGGGAGCTGTTTTTT; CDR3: CASSGRGLDTGELFF
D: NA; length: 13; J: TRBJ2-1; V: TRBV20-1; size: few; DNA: TGCAGTGCTAGGACCCCCGCCTACAATGAGCAGTTCTTC; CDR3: CSARTPAYNEQFF
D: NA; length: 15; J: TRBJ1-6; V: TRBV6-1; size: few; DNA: TGTGCCAGCACCCTCTGGGCAGACCCAAATTCACCCCTCCACTTT; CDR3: CASTLWADPNSPLHF
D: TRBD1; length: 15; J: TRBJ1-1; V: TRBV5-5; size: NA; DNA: TGTGCCAGCAGAAGAGCGGGACAGATGGGCACTGAAGCTTTCTTT; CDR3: CASRRAGQMGTEAFF
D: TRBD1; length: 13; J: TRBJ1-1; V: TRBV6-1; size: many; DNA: TGTGCCAGCACCGACAGGGCGAAGACTGAAGCTTTCTTT; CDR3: CASTDRAKTEAFF
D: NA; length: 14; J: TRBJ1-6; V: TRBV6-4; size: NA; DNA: TGTGCCAGCAGTGAGACGGCTGGTAATTCACCCCTCCACTTT; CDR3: CASSETAGNSPLHF
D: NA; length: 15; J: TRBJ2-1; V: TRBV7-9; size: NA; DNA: TGTGCCAGCAGCTTAGACGGGGGACTCTACAATGAGCAGTTCTTC; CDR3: CASSLDGGLYNEQFF
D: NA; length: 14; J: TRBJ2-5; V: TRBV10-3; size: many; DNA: TGTGCCATCAGACAGGGGGGGTCACAAGAGACCCAGTACTTC; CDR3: CAIRQGGSQETQYF
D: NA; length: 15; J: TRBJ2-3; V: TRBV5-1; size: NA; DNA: TGCGCCAGCAGCTTGGCCCCGACCGCCCGTGATACGCAGTATTTT; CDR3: CASSLAPTARDTQYF
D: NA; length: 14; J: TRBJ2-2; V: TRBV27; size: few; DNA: TGTGCCAGCAGTTTGACACTAACGACCGGGGAGCTGTTTTTT; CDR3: CASSLTLTTGELFF
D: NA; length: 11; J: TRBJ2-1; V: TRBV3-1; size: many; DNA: TGTGCCAGCAGCCGGGGCAATGAGCAGTTCTTC; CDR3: CASSRGNEQFF
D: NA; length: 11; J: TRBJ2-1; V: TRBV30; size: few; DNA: TGTGCCTGGAGTGTTGGGGCTGAGCAGTTCTTC; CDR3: CAWSVGAEQFF
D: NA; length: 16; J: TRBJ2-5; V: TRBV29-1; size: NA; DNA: TGCAGCGTTTCCAAGGGGAACCCAGGGGCTCGGGAGACCCAGTACTTC; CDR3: CSVSKGNPGARETQYF
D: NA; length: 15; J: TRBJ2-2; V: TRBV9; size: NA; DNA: TGTGCCAGCAGCGTAACACGGGGCAGGACCGGGGAGCTGTTTTTT; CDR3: CASSVTRGRTGELFF
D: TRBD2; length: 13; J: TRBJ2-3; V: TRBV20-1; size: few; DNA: TGCAGTGCTAGAGGAGCGGGAGCAGATACGCAGTATTTT; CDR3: CSARGAGADTQYF